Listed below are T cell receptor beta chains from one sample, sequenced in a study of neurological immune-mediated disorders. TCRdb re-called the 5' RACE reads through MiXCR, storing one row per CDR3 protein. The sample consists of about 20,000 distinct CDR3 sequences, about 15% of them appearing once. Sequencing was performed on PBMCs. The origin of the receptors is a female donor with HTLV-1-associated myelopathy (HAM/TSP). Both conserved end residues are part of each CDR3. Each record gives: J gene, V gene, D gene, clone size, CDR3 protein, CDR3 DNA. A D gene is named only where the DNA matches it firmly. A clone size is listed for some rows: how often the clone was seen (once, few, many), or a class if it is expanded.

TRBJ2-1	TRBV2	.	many	CASISRLGNEQFF	TGTGCCAGCATTAGCCGACTGGGAAATGAGCAGTTCTTC
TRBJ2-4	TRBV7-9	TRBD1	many	CASSLGGTGSIQYF	TGTGCCAGCAGCTTGGGTGGGACAGGGAGCATTCAGTACTTC
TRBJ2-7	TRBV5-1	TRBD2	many	CASSLEVAGVDEQYF	TGCGCCAGCAGCTTGGAGGTAGCGGGAGTCGACGAGCAGTACTTC
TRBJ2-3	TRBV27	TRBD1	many	CASSPLGTGGSTDTQYF	TGTGCCAGCAGTCCCCTCGGGACAGGGGGGAGCACAGATACGCAGTATTTT
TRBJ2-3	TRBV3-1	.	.	CASSPDRRGYTDTQYF	TGTGCCAGCAGCCCGGACCGAAGGGGTTACACAGATACGCAGTATTTT
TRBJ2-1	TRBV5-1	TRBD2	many	CASSFGTSWSYSNEQFF	TGCGCCAGCAGCTTCGGGACTAGCTGGTCCTACTCCAATGAGCAGTTCTTC
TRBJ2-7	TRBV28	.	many	CASRQGGGVYEQYF	TGTGCCAGCAGGCAGGGGGGGGGAGTTTACGAGCAGTACTTC
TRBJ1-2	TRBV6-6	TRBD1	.	CASSPTGEGGYTF	TGTGCCAGCAGTCCAACAGGGGAGGGTGGCTACACCTTC
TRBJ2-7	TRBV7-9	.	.	CASSSRWGVHEQYF	TGTGCCAGCAGCAGCAGGTGGGGGGTCCACGAGCAGTACTTC
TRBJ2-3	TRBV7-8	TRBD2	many	CASSARTSGISTDTQYF	TGTGCCAGCAGCGCCCGGACTAGCGGAATTAGCACAGATACGCAGTATTTT
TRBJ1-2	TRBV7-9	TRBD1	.	CASTIDRGMGNYGYTF	TGTGCCAGCACCATCGACAGGGGAATGGGTAACTATGGCTACACCTTC
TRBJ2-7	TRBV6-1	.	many	CASIAETYEQYF	TGTGCCAGCATCGCCGAGACCTACGAGCAGTACTTC
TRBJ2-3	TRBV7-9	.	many	CASSRRAADTQYF	TGTGCCAGCAGCCGCCGGGCGGCAGATACGCAGTATTTT
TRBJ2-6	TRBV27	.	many	CARTTYSSGANVLTF	TGTGCCAGAACGACATACAGCTCTGGGGCCAACGTCCTGACTTTC
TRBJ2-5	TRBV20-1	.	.	CSARAPGAGETQYF	TGCAGTGCTAGGGCCCCAGGGGCAGGAGAGACCCAGTACTTC
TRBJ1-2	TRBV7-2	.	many	CASSLGGPSYGYTF	TGTGCCAGCAGCTTAGGTGGACCTTCCTATGGCTACACCTTC
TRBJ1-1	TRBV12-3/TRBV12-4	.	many	CASSLLANTEAFF	TGTGCCAGCAGTTTACTGGCGAACACTGAAGCTTTCTTT
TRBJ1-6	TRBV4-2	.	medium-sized	CASRRGANNSPLHF	TGTGCCAGCAGAAGGGGGGCGAATAATTCACCCCTCCACTTT
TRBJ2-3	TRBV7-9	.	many	CASSPQGTSTDTQYF	TGTGCCAGCAGCCCCCAGGGAACTAGCACAGATACGCAGTATTTT
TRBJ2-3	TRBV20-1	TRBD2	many	CSARGSGSVDTQYF	TGCAGTGCTAGGGGTAGCGGGAGTGTAGATACGCAGTATTTT
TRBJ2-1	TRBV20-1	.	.	CSARVYGPQTYNEQFF	TGCAGTGCTAGAGTGTACGGGCCACAAACCTACAATGAGCAGTTCTTC
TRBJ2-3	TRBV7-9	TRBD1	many	CASSFPRGSDTQYF	TGTGCCAGCAGCTTCCCCAGGGGGTCCGATACGCAGTATTTT
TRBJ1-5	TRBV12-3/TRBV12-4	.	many	CASSLGGENQPQHF	TGTGCCAGCAGTTTAGGGGGGGAGAATCAGCCCCAGCATTTT
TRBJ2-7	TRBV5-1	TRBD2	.	CASSSGLATYEQYF	TGCGCCAGCAGCTCTGGACTAGCCACCTACGAGCAGTACTTC
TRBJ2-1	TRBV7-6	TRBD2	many	CASSPLAGGSNEQFF	TGTGCCAGCAGCCCGCTAGCGGGGGGCTCCAATGAGCAGTTCTTC
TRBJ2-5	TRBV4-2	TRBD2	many	CASSQEGLEETQYF	TGTGCCAGCAGCCAAGAGGGACTAGAAGAGACCCAGTACTTC
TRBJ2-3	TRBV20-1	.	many	CSAIDYREYTDTQYF	TGCAGTGCTATCGATTACAGGGAATACACAGATACGCAGTATTTT
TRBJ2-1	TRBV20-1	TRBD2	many	CSAVPGLAGDYNEQFF	TGCAGTGCCGTCCCGGGACTAGCGGGGGATTACAATGAGCAGTTCTTC
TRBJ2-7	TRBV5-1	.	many	CASSSSNGGNGYEQYF	TGCGCCAGCAGCTCGTCAAATGGAGGGAATGGTTACGAGCAGTACTTC
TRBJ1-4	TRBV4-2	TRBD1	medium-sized	CASSPGQGDEKLFF	TGTGCCAGCAGCCCCGGACAGGGCGACGAAAAACTGTTTTTT
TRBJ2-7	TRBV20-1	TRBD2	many	CSARDPERGSSYEQYF	TGCAGTGCTAGAGATCCGGAGCGGGGGAGCTCCTACGAGCAGTACTTC
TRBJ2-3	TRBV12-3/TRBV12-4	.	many	CASILWGTDTQYF	TGTGCCAGCATCTTATGGGGGACAGATACGCAGTATTTT
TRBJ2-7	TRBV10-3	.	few	CAIGRSPYEQYF	TGTGCCATCGGTCGGTCTCCCTACGAGCAGTACTTC
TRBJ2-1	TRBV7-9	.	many	CASSFVPDNEQFF	TGTGCCAGCAGCTTCGTCCCCGACAATGAGCAGTTCTTC
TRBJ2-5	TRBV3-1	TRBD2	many	CASSQVAGLGETQYF	TGTGCCAGCAGCCAAGTTGCGGGACTAGGGGAGACCCAGTACTTC
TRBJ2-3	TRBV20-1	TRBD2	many	CSARGWREGRDADTQYF	TGCAGTGCTAGAGGTTGGCGGGAGGGCCGGGATGCAGATACGCAGTATTTT
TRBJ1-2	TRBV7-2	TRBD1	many	CASSPATGPYGYTF	TGTGCCAGCAGCCCCGCGACAGGGCCCTATGGCTACACCTTC
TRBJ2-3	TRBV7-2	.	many	CASSLSWAQYF	TGTGCCAGCAGCCTAAGCTGGGCGCAGTATTTT
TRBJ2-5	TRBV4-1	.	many	CASSQTPSVGAQYF	TGCGCCAGCAGCCAAACTCCATCCGTAGGGGCCCAGTACTTC
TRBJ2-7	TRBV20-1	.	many	CSGGLAGTRDYEQYF	TGCAGCGGAGGTCTGGCCGGGACCCGAGATTACGAGCAGTACTTC
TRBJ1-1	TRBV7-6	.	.	CASTKTFGGVFDTEAFF	TGTGCCAGCACCAAAACATTTGGGGGGGTTTTCGACACTGAAGCTTTCTTT
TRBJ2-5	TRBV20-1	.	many	CSARDARRETQYF	TGCAGTGCTAGAGATGCGAGGCGAGAGACCCAGTACTTC
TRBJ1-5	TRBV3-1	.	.	CASSLRVGNQPQHF	TGTGCCAGCAGCCTCAGGGTCGGCAATCAGCCCCAGCATTTT
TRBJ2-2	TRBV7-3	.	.	CASSATGVNTGELFF	TGTGCCAGCAGCGCGACGGGGGTGAACACCGGGGAGCTGTTTTTT
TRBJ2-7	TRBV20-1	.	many	CSAKTRDLAYEQYF	TGCAGTGCTAAAACGCGGGACTTAGCCTACGAGCAGTACTTC
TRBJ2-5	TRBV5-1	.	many	CASSTRAWGETQYF	TGCGCCAGCAGCACTCGAGCCTGGGGAGAGACCCAGTACTTC
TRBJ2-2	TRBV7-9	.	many	CASSAYGEKNTGELFF	TGTGCCAGCAGCGCCTATGGGGAAAAGAACACCGGGGAGCTGTTTTTT
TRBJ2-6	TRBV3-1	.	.	CASSQLAGANVLTF	TGTGCCAGCAGCCAACTTGCTGGGGCCAACGTCCTGACTTTC
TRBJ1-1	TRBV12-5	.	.	CASGLYEWNTEAFF	TGTGCTAGTGGTTTGTACGAGTGGAACACTGAAGCTTTCTTT
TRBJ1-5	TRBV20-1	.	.	CSATDTSNQPQHF	TGCAGTGCCACCGACACCAGCAATCAGCCCCAGCATTTT
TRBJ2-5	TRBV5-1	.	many	CASSLRETQYF	TGCGCCAGCAGCTTACGGGAGACCCAGTACTTC
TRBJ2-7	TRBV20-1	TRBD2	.	CSAGREGQYF	TGCAGTGCAGGGAGGGAGGGGCAGTACTTC
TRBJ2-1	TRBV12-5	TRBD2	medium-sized	CASGLVINSERGSEQFF	TGTGCTAGTGGTTTGGTAATAAACTCCGAGCGGGGGAGTGAGCAGTTCTTC
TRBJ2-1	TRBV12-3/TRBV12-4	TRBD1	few	CASRAEGTGLAGEQFF	TGTGCCAGCAGGGCGGAAGGGACAGGGCTGGCGGGGGAGCAGTTCTTC
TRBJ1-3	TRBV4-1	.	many	CASSPLFQLDSGNTIYF	TGCGCCAGCAGCCCTCTTTTTCAGTTGGACTCTGGAAACACCATATATTTT
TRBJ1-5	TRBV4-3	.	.	CASSQDFYSNQPQHF	TGCGCCAGCAGCCAAGATTTCTATAGCAATCAGCCCCAGCATTTT
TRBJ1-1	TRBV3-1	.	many	CASSQGTNTEAFF	TGTGCCAGCAGCCAGGGGACAAACACTGAAGCTTTCTTT
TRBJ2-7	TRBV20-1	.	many	CSAYYRFPYEQYF	TGCAGTGCATATTACAGATTCCCCTACGAGCAGTACTTC